A single sample gave rise to the 5 T cell receptor beta chains below, sequenced in a study of cytomegalovirus exposure and HLA in healthy donors. PCR employed 60 Vbeta and 13 Jbeta primers. Sequenced by immunoSEQ multiplex PCR; TCRdb stores in-frame clones only, minus some. The profile shows 110,000 or so clones, roughly three quarters of them singletons. Sample: PBMCs. The receptors stem from a young man in good health and CMV-seronegative.

This clone has a single count. The V call is TRBV4-3, the J call TRBJ2-5; possibly TRBD1 for D (6 bases). The last part of the DNA fits TRBJ2-7 better; the J call may be wrong. The CDR3 is 15 residues long. In germline, CDR1 is LGHNA, CDR2 YSLEER. The CDR3 nucleotides are TGCGCCAGCAGCCAAGGGGTGACAGGCCCTTACGAGCAGTACTTC. Its protein is CASSQGVTGPYEQYF.

The chain combines TRBV4-3 with TRBJ2-7, with D unresolved. This CDR3 spans 13 amino acids. Germline CDR1 LGHNA, CDR2 YSLEER. The V and J ends lost 0 bases and 6 bases respectively, with 9 bases between them. The chain's CDR3 is CASSQDTAGEQYF. The CDR3 DNA is TGCGCCAGCAGCCAAGACACAGCCGGCGAGCAGTACTTC.

As for this clone: Relative to the germline gene, one junction end is altered; a read error may explain this. The CDR3 nucleotides read TGTGCCAGCAGCCTAGCGGGAGGAAGGTACAATGAGCAGTTCTTC. It specifies CASSLAGGRYNEQFF. This rearrangement joins TRBV7-6 to TRBJ2-1; 11 bases map to TRBD2. Looked up from germline, CDR1 is SGHVS and CDR2 is FNYEAQ. The CDR3 has 15 amino acids.

The V gene is TRBV2, the J gene TRBJ2-3, with TRBD2 identical over 7 bases. J lost 0 bases, V lost 7 bases, and 4 bases had no gene match. CDR1 and CDR2 (germline): SNHLY, FYNNEI. CDR3 size: 14 residues. CDR3 protein: CASKSGDSTDTQYF. The CDR3 DNA sequence: TGTGCCAGCAAGAGCGGGGATAGCACAGATACGCAGTATTTT.

The chain combines TRBV7-2 with TRBJ2-2, with 7 bases matching TRBD2. The CDR3 covers 17 residues. Per germline, CDR1 SGHTA and CDR2 FQGNSA. V lost 4 bases, J lost 0 bases, and 8 bases stayed unmatched. The CDR3 DNA is TGTGCCAGCAGCTCTCCCCAGGGAGGGGCGAACACCGGGGAGCTGTTTTTT. It encodes CASSSPQGGANTGELFF.